This T cell receptor (beta chain) comes out of a study of molecular identifiers for immune sequencing clone quantification. In the case of this clonotype: This sequence may be a read error, since a much larger clone differs from it by one base.

TCRdb reprocessed the PCR reads with MiXCR, giving one entry per CDR3 protein. The profile shows some 320,000 distinct CDR3 sequences, 24% of them singletons. Each library that profiled naive CD8 cells came from 20,000 to 1,000,000 sorted cells with 10%, 30% or 50% RNA. There are 11 residues in the CDR3. CDR1 is MDHEN, CDR2 SYDVKM, per germline. The chain joins TRBV28 to TRBJ2-5, with D uncertain. Sequenced material: naive CD8+ T cells from blood, with Jurkat cell RNA spiked in. As to subset: FACS-sorted CD8+CD4-CCR7+CD45RA+ naive T cells. This sequence originates from a human donor in good health. Some libraries in this study had Jurkat cell RNA spiked in. CDR3 in amino acids: CAGSFGGTQYF. CDR3 nucleotides: TGTGCCGGCAGTTTTGGCGGGACCCAGTACTTC.